The 12 T cell receptor beta chains given below trace back to one sample, sequenced in a study of CD8+ T cells in alopecia areata. As to treatment: oral pan-JAK inhibitor, 5-10 mg twice daily. cDNA serving as the sequencing template came from extracted, reverse transcribed RNA. Assay: immunoSEQ multiplex PCR; the TCRdb copy retains only in-frame clones and omits some. Altogether 100,000 to 150,000 clones are present, under 65% being singletons, with the ten largest covering around 5.7%. Sequenced here: CD4+ T cells sorted from blood, sampled at week 4, from a patient treated with tofacitinib. The receptors were sampled from a human donor with alopecia areata.

The rearrangement links TRBV30 to TRBJ2-1; D is undetermined. Germline CDR1 reads GTSNPN; CDR2 reads SVGIG (reference sequence). The CDR3 has 14 residues. The V gene lost 2 bases and the J gene lost 3 bases, with 11 bases spanning the gap. The CDR3 region has the DNA TGTGCCTGGAGTCGTGCTAGTGGCTACAATGAGCAGTTCTTC. Encoded protein: CAWSRASGYNEQFF.

J is TRBJ2-1 and V is TRBV20-1; weak D call: TRBD2 (5 bases). With 6 bases removed from V and 4 bases from J, the gap between germline ends came to 7 bases. The germline V gene encodes CDR1 DFQATT and CDR2 SNEGSKA (reference sequence). The CDR3 is 11 residues long. CDR3 bases: TGCAGTGCCAGACTATACAATGAGCAGTTCTTC. Translation gives CSARLYNEQFF.

Only a few counts were recorded for this clone. The rearrangement uses TRBV29-1 and TRBJ1-5; TRBD1 matches at 8 bases. Germline trimming cut 6 bases from V and 3 bases from J; bases unmatched to any gene: 4. This CDR3 has 13 residues. Germline loops: CDR1 SQVTM, CDR2 ANQGSEA. The CDR3 protein is CSVGQGPNQPQHF. CDR3 sequence (DNA): TGCAGCGTAGGACAGGGCCCCAATCAGCCCCAGCATTTT.

The chain combines TRBV29-1 with TRBJ2-2; 10 nucleotides match TRBD2. Germline V gene lookup returns CDR1 SQVTM and CDR2 ANQGSEA. Trimming at V came to 7 bases and at J to 1 base, leaving 3 bases not matched to a gene. The CDR3 loop spans 14 amino acids. The CDR3 is CSARLAGNTGELFF. The CDR3 bases are TGCAGCGCCCGACTAGCGGGGAACACCGGGGAGCTGTTTTTT.

V is TRBV10-3 and J is TRBJ1-5, with D maybe TRBD1 (5 bases). CDR3 length: 14 amino acids. V dropped 10 bases and J dropped 2 bases, with 15 bases sitting between them. Germline CDR1 ENHRY, CDR2 SYGVKD. The CDR3 DNA follows: TGTGCCACCTCAGGGCAGGGTGGCAATCAGCCCCAGCATTTT. Translation gives CATSGQGGNQPQHF.

The chain uses TRBV4-1 and TRBJ1-2; maybe TRBD1 (5 bases). Trimming stripped 0 bases from V and 8 bases from J, with 13 bases between. CDR3 length equals 14 residues. CDR1 and CDR2 (germline): MGHRA, YSYEKL. CDR3 loop: CASSQDSRALGYTF. CDR3 nucleotides: TGCGCCAGCAGCCAAGACTCCAGGGCCTTGGGCTACACCTTC.

This chain links TRBV5-1 with TRBJ1-1, with D possibly matching TRBD1 (5 bases). Deletions cut 1 base from V and 3 bases from J, with 13 bases between. The CDR3 has 15 amino acids. Germline CDR1 is SGHRS and CDR2 is YFSETQ. CDR3 in amino acids: CASSLMGREDTEAFF. CDR3 DNA: TGCGCCAGCAGCTTGATGGGCAGGGAGGACACTGAAGCTTTCTTT.

V and J are TRBV6-5 and TRBJ2-1; TRBD2 matches 8 bases. The CDR3 loop spans 14 amino acids. CDR1 is MNHEY, CDR2 SVGAGI, per germline. Germline trimming cut 2 bases from V and 4 bases from J; bases unmatched to any gene: 1. Here the CDR3 reads CASSYPGGYNEQFF. The CDR3 DNA reads TGTGCCAGCAGTTACCCGGGGGGGTACAATGAGCAGTTCTTC.

The rearrangement joins TRBV30 to TRBJ1-5, with 8 bases matching TRBD1. V was clipped by 8 bases and J by 7 bases; unmatched bases: 13. Germline V lookup: CDR1 GTSNPN, CDR2 SVGIG (reference sequence). The CDR3 runs 14 residues. The CDR3 DNA reads TGTGCCGTGGGTTGGACAGGGCTAGAACAGCCCCAGCATTTT. Translated: CAVGWTGLEQPQHF.

V usage is TRBV30 and J usage is TRBJ2-7, with 10 bases identical to TRBD1. The ends lost 8 bases at V and 7 bases at J; junction bases unmatched: 8. Germline loops: CDR1 GTSNPN, CDR2 SVGIG (reference sequence). The CDR3 totals 12 residues. CDR3 residues: CARGTGATEQYF. CDR3 sequence (DNA): TGTGCCCGCGGGACAGGGGCGACTGAGCAGTACTTC.

The chain joins TRBV9 to TRBJ2-1; 15 bases fit TRBD2. CDR1 and CDR2 (germline): SGDLS, YYNGEE. CDR3 length equals 17 residues. Trimming cost V 4 bases and J 7 bases; bases outside gene matches: 9. The CDR3 loop is CASSPLGTSGGYNEQFF. In DNA, the CDR3 is TGTGCCAGCAGCCCACTTGGGACTAGCGGGGGGTATAATGAGCAGTTCTTC.

This clone showed up just once. J is TRBJ2-5 and V is TRBV18; a weak D match, TRBD2 (5 bases). In germline, CDR1 is KGHSH, CDR2 LQKENI. There are 14 residues in the CDR3. Trimming removed 5 bases from V and 5 bases from J, with 15 bases in between. The CDR3 sequence is CASSRDGVMETQYF. The DNA for the CDR3 is TGTGCCAGCTCAAGAGACGGGGTCATGGAGACCCAGTACTTC. Using reference TRBV18 and TRBJ2-5 for the parts outside the CDR3, the full variable domain is NAGVMQNPRHLVRRRGQEARLRCSPMKGHSHVYWYRQLPEEGLKFMVYLQKENIIDESGMPKERFSAEFPKEGPSILRIQQVVRGDSAAYFCASSRDGVMETQYFGPGTRLLVL.